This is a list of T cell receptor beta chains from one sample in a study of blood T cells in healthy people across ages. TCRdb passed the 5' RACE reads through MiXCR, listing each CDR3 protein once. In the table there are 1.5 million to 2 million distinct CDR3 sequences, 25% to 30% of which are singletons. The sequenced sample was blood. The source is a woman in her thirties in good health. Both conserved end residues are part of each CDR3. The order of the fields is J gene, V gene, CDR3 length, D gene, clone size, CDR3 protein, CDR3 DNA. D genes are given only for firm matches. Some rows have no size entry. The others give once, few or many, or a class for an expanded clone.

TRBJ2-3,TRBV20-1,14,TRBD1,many,CSANRDSSTDTQYF,TGCAGTGCTAACCGGGACAGTAGCACAGATACGCAGTATTTT
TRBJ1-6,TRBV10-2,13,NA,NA,CASSKGNNSPLHF,TGCGCCAGCAGCAAGGGGAACAATTCACCCCTCCACTTT
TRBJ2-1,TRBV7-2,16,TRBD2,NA,CASSGSERGGLDEQFF,TGTGCCAGCAGCGGCAGTGAGCGGGGGGGTTTGGATGAGCAGTTCTTC
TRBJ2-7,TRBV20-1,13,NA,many,CSASSRDGYEQYF,TGCAGTGCCAGCTCTCGGGATGGGTACGAGCAGTACTTC
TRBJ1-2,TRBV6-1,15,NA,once,CASSSQGKLSDGYTF,TGTGCCAGCAGCAGTCAGGGGAAACTATCCGATGGCTACACCTTC
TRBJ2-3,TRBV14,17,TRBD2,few,CASSQDRLAGGTDTQYF,TGTGCCAGCAGCCAAGATCGACTAGCGGGTGGTACAGATACGCAGTATTTT
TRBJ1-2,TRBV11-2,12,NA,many,CASSSDSREVTF,TGTGCCAGCAGCTCCGACAGTCGAGAAGTCACCTTC
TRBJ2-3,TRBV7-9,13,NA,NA,CASSLVPPDTQYF,TGTGCCAGCAGCTTAGTTCCGCCAGATACGCAGTATTTT
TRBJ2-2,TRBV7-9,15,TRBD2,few,CASSPSGGRTGELFF,TGTGCCAGCAGCCCGAGCGGGGGACGCACCGGGGAGCTGTTTTTT
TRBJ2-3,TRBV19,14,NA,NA,CASSVLVSTDTQYF,TGTGCCAGTAGTGTCCTAGTCAGCACAGATACGCAGTATTTT
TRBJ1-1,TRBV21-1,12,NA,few,CASSKSGGKAFF,TGTGCCAGCAGCAAATCGGGGGGGAAAGCTTTCTTT
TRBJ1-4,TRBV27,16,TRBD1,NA,CASSQGGGDRGVKLFF,TGTGCCAGCAGCCAGGGAGGTGGGGACAGGGGAGTGAAACTGTTTTTT
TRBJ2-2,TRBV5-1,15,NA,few,CASSLGSNPTGEPFF,TGCGCCAGCAGCTTGGGTAGTAACCCCACCGGGGAGCCGTTTTTT
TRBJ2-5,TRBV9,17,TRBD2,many,CASSVDPHGGRASEQYF,TGTGCCAGCAGCGTAGACCCCCATGGCGGGAGGGCTTCTGAGCAGTACTTC
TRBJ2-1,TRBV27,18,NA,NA,CASSFHTSRGSSYNEQFF,TGTGCCAGCAGTTTCCACACTTCCAGGGGAAGCTCCTACAATGAGCAGTTCTTC
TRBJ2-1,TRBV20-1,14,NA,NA,CSARTAAGYNEQFF,TGCAGTGCTAGAACCGCCGCGGGTTACAATGAGCAGTTCTTC
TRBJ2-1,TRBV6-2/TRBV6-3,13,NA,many,CASVGRLYNEQFF,TGTGCCAGCGTAGGGCGTCTCTACAATGAGCAGTTCTTC
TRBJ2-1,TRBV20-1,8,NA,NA,CTPDERFF,TGCACCCCCGATGAGCGGTTCTTC
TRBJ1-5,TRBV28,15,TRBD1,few,CASSFTRGGNQPQHF,TGTGCCAGCAGTTTTACCAGGGGGGGTAATCAGCCCCAGCATTTT
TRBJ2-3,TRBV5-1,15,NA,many,CASSNSGTSVDTQYF,TGCGCCAGCAGCAACTCCGGGACTTCGGTAGATACGCAGTATTTT
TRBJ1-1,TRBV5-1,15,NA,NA,CASSYTVAMVTEAFF,TGCGCCAGCAGCTATACAGTGGCAATGGTCACTGAAGCTTTCTTT
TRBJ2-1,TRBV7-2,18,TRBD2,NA,CASIQFGLAGGRGYEQFF,TGTGCCAGCATCCAATTCGGGCTAGCGGGAGGTCGGGGCTATGAGCAGTTCTTC
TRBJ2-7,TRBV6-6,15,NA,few,CASSPRDTGMYEQYF,TGTGCCAGCAGCCCGAGAGACACTGGTATGTACGAGCAGTACTTC
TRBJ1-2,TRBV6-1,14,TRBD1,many,CASIRTGVAYGYTF,TGTGCCAGCATTAGGACAGGTGTCGCCTATGGCTACACCTTC
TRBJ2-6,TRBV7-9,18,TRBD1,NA,CASSQRTGQGSGANVLTF,TGTGCCAGCAGCCAACGGACAGGCCAGGGGTCTGGGGCCAACGTCCTGACTTTC
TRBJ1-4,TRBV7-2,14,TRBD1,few,CVSRAGTGAEKLFF,TGTGTCAGCAGGGCCGGGACAGGGGCCGAAAAACTGTTTTTT
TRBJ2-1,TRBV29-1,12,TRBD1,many,CSEGQGIDEQFF,TGCAGCGAGGGACAGGGCATCGATGAGCAGTTCTTC
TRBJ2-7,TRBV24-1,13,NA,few,CATSDGITYEQYF,TGTGCCACCAGTGACGGGATTACCTACGAGCAGTACTTC
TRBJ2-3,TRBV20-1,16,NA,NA,CSARDLTLKGIDTQYF,TGCAGTGCTAGAGATTTAACCCTCAAGGGGATCGATACGCAGTATTTT
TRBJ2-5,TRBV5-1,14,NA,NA,CASSLAPLGETQYF,TGCGCTAGTAGCTTGGCTCCGCTGGGGGAGACCCAGTACTTC
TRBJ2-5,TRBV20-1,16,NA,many,CSARDPRFESPETQYF,TGCAGTGCTAGAGACCCCCGCTTTGAGTCCCCAGAGACCCAGTACTTC
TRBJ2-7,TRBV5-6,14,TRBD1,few,CASSLGGGPLEQYF,TGTGCCAGCAGCTTGGGAGGGGGCCCCCTGGAGCAGTACTTC
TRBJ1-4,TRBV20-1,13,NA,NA,CSARRTTNEKLFF,TGCAGTGCTAGGCGGACAACTAATGAAAAACTGTTTTTT
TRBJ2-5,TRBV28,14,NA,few,CASRPPGAQETQYF,TGTGCCAGCAGACCGCCGGGTGCCCAAGAGACCCAGTACTTC
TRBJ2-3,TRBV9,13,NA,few,CASSVSQGSNPYF,TGTGCCAGCAGCGTATCTCAGGGATCGAACCCGTATTTT
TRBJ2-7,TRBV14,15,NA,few,CASSQGGNPPYEQYF,TGTGCCAGCAGCCAGGGCGGGAACCCACCCTACGAGCAGTACTTC
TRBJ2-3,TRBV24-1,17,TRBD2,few,CATSDRGTSGDIDTQYF,TGTGCCACCAGTGACCGAGGGACTAGCGGAGACATAGATACGCAGTATTTT
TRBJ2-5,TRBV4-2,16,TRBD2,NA,CASSQEASGGEETQYF,TGTGCCAGCAGCCAAGAGGCGAGCGGGGGGGAAGAGACCCAGTACTTC